This passage covers 23 T cell receptor beta chains from one sample sequenced in a study of Graves' ophthalmopathy and Graves' hyperthyroidism. The authors amplified TCR beta CDR3 regions, and they did so from RNA transcripts for repertoire sequencing. The first round was an RT-PCR with HTBI primers, and the second round was a multiplex PCR. TCRdb re-called the multiplex PCR reads with MiXCR, one entry per CDR3 protein. Here the sample spans fewer than 600,000 distinct CDR3 sequences, over 13% being singletons. The material sequenced was blood. These receptors were taken from a woman aged 30 to 39 with Graves' ophthalmopathy.

The chain joins TRBV6-2 or TRBV6-3 to TRBJ1-2; D unresolved. Germline CDR1 MNHEY, CDR2 SVGEGT. The length of the CDR3 is 12 residues. V was trimmed by 8 bases and J by 7 bases, leaving 14 bases between them. CDR3 protein: CASRATYSGYTF. The CDR3 DNA sequence: TGTGCCAGCCGAGCAACCTACTCTGGCTACACCTTC.

In its sample, this clonotype was seen many times. The chain recombines TRBV2 with TRBJ1-2, with 10 bases aligning to TRBD1. V lost 8 bases, J lost 8 bases, and 5 bases stayed unmatched. Germline-derived CDR1 and CDR2 are SNHLY and FYNNEI. The CDR3 has 12 residues. The CDR3 loop reads CASEGQGKGYTF. The CDR3 DNA follows: TGTGCCAGCGAGGGACAGGGGAAAGGCTACACCTTC.

Points on this clonotype: This may be a read error, as it is one base from a much larger clone. The chain joins TRBV19 to TRBJ2-5; possible D gene TRBD2, 5 bases. Germline CDR1 reads LNHDA; CDR2 reads SQIVND (reference sequence). The CDR3 runs 16 residues. As DNA, the CDR3 is TGTGCCAGTAGTACAACCCCGACCGCGACCTGGGAGACCCAGGACTTC. Translating it yields CASSTTPTATWETQDF.

This clonotype has at least ten counts. CDR3 nucleotide sequence: TGTGCCAGCAGTTACGGTAAGGCAGCCTACGAGCAGTACTTC. It codes for CASSYGKAAYEQYF. The J gene is TRBJ2-7, the V gene TRBV6-5; no clear D gene. V was shortened by 2 bases and J by 2 bases, with 10 bases between the two germline ends. The CDR3 is made up of 14 amino acids. Germline values: CDR1 MNHEY, CDR2 SVGAGI.

This clonotype has at least ten counts. The chain links TRBV3-1 to TRBJ1-1; no clear D gene. The CDR3 contains 15 residues. Germline V gene sequence: CDR1 LGHDT, CDR2 YNNKEL (reference sequence). The ends were cut back, 6 bases at V and 0 bases at J, with 14 bases in the middle. The CDR3 DNA follows: TGTGCCAGCAGACCTACAGTAGACCTGAACACTGAAGCTTTCTTT. Residues: CASRPTVDLNTEAFF. The variable domain in full, with the rest retrieved from reference TRBV3-1 and TRBJ1-1, is DTAVSQTPKYLVTQMGNDKSIKCEQNLGHDTMYWYKQDSKKFLKIMFSYNNKELIINETVPNRFSPKSPDKAHLNLHINSLELGDSAVYFCASRPTVDLNTEAFFGQGTRLTVV.

With regard to this clonotype: At one end the junction does not follow the germline gene, possibly because of a read error. The genes are TRBV5-5 and TRBJ2-5; 8 bases align to TRBD2. Germline CDR1 reads SGHKS; CDR2 reads YYEKEE (reference sequence). The CDR3 extends over 18 amino acids. The CDR3, as DNA: TGTGCCAGCAGCTTGGTAGGAGGGTTGAGCGGGGGTCGGGGGACCAAGTACTTC. This gives the protein CASSLVGGLSGGRGTKYF.

This clonotype has at least ten counts. This chain connects TRBV20-1 to TRBJ1-1; D is uncertain. Trimming removed 3 bases from V and 0 bases from J, with 8 bases in between. Germline V gene sequence: CDR1 DFQATT, CDR2 SNEGSKA (reference sequence). This CDR3 is 13 amino acids long. CDR3 DNA sequence: TGCAGTGCTAGTCGGGTCATGAACACTGAAGCTTTCTTT. Its protein product is CSASRVMNTEAFF.

This clonotype was picked up many times. The chain couples TRBV6-1 to TRBJ2-3; D is perhaps TRBD1 (8 bases). CDR1 MNHNS and CDR2 SASEGT come from the germline V gene. The CDR3 consists of 15 residues. The V end was cut by 5 bases, the J end by 4 bases, with 16 bases between. This CDR3 is CASSPRTGRADTQYF. The CDR3 DNA reads TGTGCCAGCAGTCCCCGGACAGGGAGGGCAGATACGCAGTATTTT.

This clonotype was counted at least ten times. V is TRBV20-1 and J is TRBJ2-7; a weak D match, TRBD1 (5 bases). The CDR3 loop spans 15 amino acids. The V gene's germline CDR1 is DFQATT and CDR2 SNEGSKA (reference sequence). Trimming shortened V by 3 bases and J by 2 bases, and 17 bases separated the two germline ends. CDR3 DNA: TGCAGTGCTAGGGTGGCAGGACACTCAACCTACGAGCAGTACTTC. Amino acid sequence: CSARVAGHSTYEQYF.

This clonotype was counted many times. The chain has TRBV18 and TRBJ2-7; 10 nucleotides match TRBD1. The CDR3 spans 14 residues. After removal of 3 bases from V and 5 bases from J, the junction contained 4 bases not matched to a gene. The germline V gene encodes CDR1 KGHSH and CDR2 LQKENI. The CDR3 nucleotides read TGTGCCAGCTCACCCCGGACAGGGGGGGACGAGCAGTACTTC. Translation: CASSPRTGGDEQYF.

This clonotype occurred many times. The CDR3 is CASREGRGGNTEAFF. CDR3 DNA: TGTGCCAGCAGGGAGGGCAGGGGCGGGAACACTGAAGCTTTCTTT. The chain employs TRBV2 and TRBJ1-1, with D perhaps TRBD1 (6 bases). The germline V gene has CDR1 SNHLY and CDR2 FYNNEI. Deletions cut 6 bases from V and 1 base from J, with 15 bases between. The CDR3 consists of 15 residues.

In this sample, this clonotype turned up many times. The genes are TRBV15 and TRBJ2-5; perhaps TRBD2 as D (6 bases). Trimming removed 0 bases at V and 5 bases at J, with 13 bases between. Germline assignment: CDR1 LNHNV and CDR2 YYDKDF (reference sequence). CDR3 size: 15 residues. The CDR3 protein is CATSRDQGLGETQYF. The CDR3 nucleotides are TGTGCCACCAGCAGAGATCAGGGACTCGGGGAGACCCAGTACTTC. Full variable domain (outside the CDR3, taken from reference TRBV15 and TRBJ2-5): DAMVIQNPRYQVTQFGKPVTLSCSQTLNHNVMYWYQQKSSQAPKLLFHYYDKDFNNEADTPDNFQSRRPNTSFCFLDIRSPGLGDTAMYLCATSRDQGLGETQYFGPGTRLLVL.

This clonotype came up many times. This chain connects TRBV6-5 to TRBJ2-5; TRBD1 matches at 9 bases. J was trimmed by 5 bases and V by 5 bases; bases with no gene match: 9. The CDR3 consists of 15 residues. Looked up from germline, CDR1 is MNHEY and CDR2 is SVGAGI. The CDR3 region is CASSRQGQGYETQYF. CDR3 in DNA: TGTGCCAGCAGTCGACAGGGACAGGGATATGAGACCCAGTACTTC.

The V gene is TRBV20-1, the J gene TRBJ2-5; D gene unclear. V shed 3 bases and J shed 0 bases, with 5 bases lying between them. CDR3 length: 12 amino acids. Germline loops: CDR1 DFQATT, CDR2 SNEGSKA (reference sequence). This chain's CDR3 is CSASTDQETQYF. CDR3 DNA sequence: TGCAGTGCTAGTACCGACCAAGAGACCCAGTACTTC.

This clonotype turned up a few times. This may be a read error, as it is one base from a much larger clone. The chain combines TRBV19 with TRBJ1-6; unclear D gene. Germline V lookup: CDR1 LNHDA, CDR2 SQIVND (reference sequence). Trimming stripped 3 bases from V and 6 bases from J, with 15 bases between. The CDR3 has 16 residues. The chain's CDR3 is CASSMKSPPSNSPLHF. The CDR3 nucleotides are TGTGCCAGTAGTATGAAGTCTCCTCCCAGTAATTCACCCCTCCACTTT.

This clonotype has a single count. Germline is not matched at one junction end, which may reflect a read error. This CDR3 reads CASSWGGYHETQYF. As DNA, the CDR3 is TGTGCCAGCAGCTGGGGGGGTTACCACGAGACCCAGTACTTC. This chain links TRBV11-3 with TRBJ2-5, with TRBD2 matching 7 bases. Germline values: CDR1 SGHNT, CDR2 YENEEA. The CDR3 sequence is 14 residues long.

This clonotype has at least ten counts. This chain connects TRBV6-1 to TRBJ2-7; 7 positions agree with TRBD2. The V gene end was trimmed by 1 base and the J gene end by 2 bases; junction bases not matched to a gene: 5. CDR1 and CDR2 (germline): MNHNS, SASEGT. CDR3 size: 15 residues. The DNA of the CDR3 is TGTGCCAGCAGTGAAGGGGCGGGAGACACCTACGAGCAGTACTTC. It encodes CASSEGAGDTYEQYF.

This clonotype was detected ten times or more. The chain has TRBV12-3 or TRBV12-4 and TRBJ2-7; 8 bases map to TRBD2. V was pared by 4 bases and J by 1 base, with 6 bases of the junction left unmatched. The CDR3 has 15 residues. The CDR3 region is CASSSYGGGSYEQYF. The CDR3 region has the DNA TGTGCCAGCAGTTCCTACGGCGGGGGGTCCTACGAGCAGTACTTC.

This rearrangement joins TRBV7-3 to TRBJ2-2; D not resolved. The CDR3 covers 13 residues. V was cut by 5 bases and J by 3 bases, with 7 bases left in between. The V gene's germline CDR1 is SGHTA and CDR2 FQGTGA. The DNA of the CDR3 is TGTGCCAGCAGCCGTACATACACCGGGGAGCTGTTTTTT. Protein product: CASSRTYTGELFF.

Ten or more counts support this clonotype. The chain is built from TRBV12-3 or TRBV12-4 and TRBJ1-1; D may be TRBD1 (5 bases). CDR3 length: 14 residues. The V end was cut by 6 bases, the J end by 1 base, with 12 bases between. CDR3 sequence: CASSRGTQNTEAFF. The CDR3 nucleotides read TGTGCCAGCAGCCGCGGGACTCAGAACACTGAAGCTTTCTTT.

The chain's CDR3 is CASSPRALVETQYF. The CDR3 coding sequence is TGTGCCAGCAGCCCCCGGGCGTTGGTCGAGACCCAGTACTTC. The J gene is TRBJ2-5, the V gene TRBV7-2; D not resolved. V lost 5 bases and J 5 bases, leaving 15 bases between the germline ends. Germline CDR1 SGHTA, CDR2 FQGNSA. The CDR3 runs to 14 residues. Complete variable domain (other parts from reference TRBV7-2 and TRBJ2-5): GAGVSQSPSNKVTEKGKDVELRCDPISGHTALYWYRQSLGQGLEFLIYFQGNSAPDKSGLPSDRFSAERTGGSVSTLTIQRTQQEDSAVYLCASSPRALVETQYFGPGTRLLVL.

This clonotype was found many times. The chain has TRBV4-2 and TRBJ2-5; perhaps D is TRBD1 or TRBD2 (5 bases each). Trimming removed 6 bases from V and 4 bases from J, with 18 bases in between. This CDR3 has 15 amino acids. Germline lookup yields CDR1 LGHNA and CDR2 YNFKEQ. CDR3 bases: TGTGCCAGCAGTCGGAACCGGGACGGAGGAGAGACCCAGTACTTC. Translating gives CASSRNRDGGETQYF.

Comments on this clonotype: Germline and junction disagree at one end, which may indicate a read error. The chain is built from TRBV3-1 and TRBJ1-1; D unresolved. Germline-derived CDR1 and CDR2 are LGHDT and YNNKEL (reference sequence). The CDR3 loop spans 14 amino acids. The CDR3 nucleotides read TGTGCCAGCAGCCTAACCCGCATGAACACTGATGCTTTCTTT. It encodes CASSLTRMNTDAFF.